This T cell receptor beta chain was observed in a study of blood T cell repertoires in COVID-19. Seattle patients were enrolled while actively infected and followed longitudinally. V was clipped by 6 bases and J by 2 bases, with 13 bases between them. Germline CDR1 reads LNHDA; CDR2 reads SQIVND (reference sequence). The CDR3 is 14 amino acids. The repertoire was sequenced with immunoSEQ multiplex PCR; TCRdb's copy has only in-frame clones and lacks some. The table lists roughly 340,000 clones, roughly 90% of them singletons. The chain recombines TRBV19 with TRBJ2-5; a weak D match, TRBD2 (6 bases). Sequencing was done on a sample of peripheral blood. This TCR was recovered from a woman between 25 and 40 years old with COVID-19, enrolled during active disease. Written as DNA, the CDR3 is TGTGCCAGTAGCCCGGGGGACCTTCAAGAGACCCAGTACTTC. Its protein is CASSPGDLQETQYF.